One and the same sample provided the 29 T cell receptor beta chains below, sequenced in a study of blood T cell repertoires in COVID-19. The table came from immunoSEQ multiplex PCR; TCRdb's copy has only in-frame clones and leaves some out. In the table there are 150,000 to 250,000 clones, about four fifths of which are singletons. The specimen sequenced was PBMCs or T cells enriched from blood (not recorded which). All receptors come from a man aged 35-49 years who had recovered from COVID-19.

The CDR3 region is CASSTHATGGIETQYF. The DNA of the CDR3 is TGTGCCAGCAGCACACACGCTACAGGGGGTATAGAGACCCAGTACTTC. The gene calls are TRBV9 and TRBJ2-5; 8 bases map to TRBD1. Germline V gives CDR1 SGDLS, CDR2 YYNGEE. This CDR3 contains 16 residues. The V segment lost 4 bases and the J segment 4 bases; nucleotides outside the gene matches: 12.

V gene TRBV7-2 combines with J gene TRBJ2-7; D is perhaps TRBD2 (5 bases). The CDR3 has 15 residues. Germline loops: CDR1 SGHTA, CDR2 FQGNSA. Trimming cost V 3 bases and J 0 bases, with 12 bases left between them. The CDR3: CASSFFSGPSYEQYF. CDR3 DNA: TGTGCCAGCAGCTTTTTCAGCGGACCCTCCTACGAGCAGTACTTC.

The J gene is TRBJ1-6, the V gene TRBV27, with unresolved D. The CDR3 is 12 amino acids. The V gene's germline CDR1 is MNHEY and CDR2 SMNVEV (reference sequence). Trimming removed 3 bases at V and 7 bases at J, with 4 bases between. The CDR3 is CASSFPNSPLHF. CDR3 nucleotide sequence: TGTGCCAGCAGTTTCCCAAATTCACCCCTCCACTTT.

V is TRBV4-1 and J is TRBJ2-7, with D possibly TRBD1 on 5 matching bases. This CDR3 is built from 16 residues. Germline V gene lookup returns CDR1 MGHRA and CDR2 YSYEKL. V lost 0 bases and J lost 3, with 15 bases in between. CDR3 sequence reads: CASSQDHPGQYYEQYF. The CDR3 DNA reads TGCGCCAGCAGCCAAGATCACCCAGGGCAATACTACGAGCAGTACTTC.

The chain recombines TRBV4-2 with TRBJ1-4; 8 positions match TRBD1. The junction had 8 bases not matched to a gene; V was cut back by 4 bases and J by 4 bases. The CDR3 has 16 residues. Per the germline V gene, CDR1 is LGHNA and CDR2 is YNFKEQ. The CDR3, as DNA: TGTGCCAGCAGCCCAGAGGCCGGGACAGGTAATGAAAAACTGTTTTTT. It translates to CASSPEAGTGNEKLFF.

The chain joins TRBV12-3 or TRBV12-4 to TRBJ2-7; 12 bases align to TRBD2. The V gene end was trimmed by 8 bases and the J gene end by 10 bases; junction bases not matched to a gene: 9. The CDR3 contains 13 residues. The CDR3 here is CASSLLAGGQQYF. The CDR3 DNA is TGTGCCAGCTCCTTACTAGCGGGGGGACAACAGTACTTC.

This rearrangement joins TRBV7-9 to TRBJ2-1, with D possibly TRBD2 on 5 matching bases. V shed 5 bases and J shed 5 bases, with 13 bases lying between them. CDR3 length: 14 residues. From germline, CDR1 is SEHNR and CDR2 FQNEAQ (reference sequence). This CDR3 reads CASSRGLTNNEQFF. The CDR3, as DNA: TGTGCCAGCAGCCGGGGATTGACCAACAATGAGCAGTTCTTC.

The CDR3 is CASSLDGARTSPLHF. The CDR3, as DNA: TGTGCCAGCAGCTTAGATGGGGCTCGGACTTCACCCCTCCACTTT. This chain links TRBV7-2 with TRBJ1-6, with a possible D match to TRBD1 (5 bases). The CDR3 has 15 residues. The germline V and J ends were trimmed by 1 base and 9 bases, with 13 bases remaining between them. Germline V CDR1 and CDR2: SGHTA, FQGNSA.

The rearrangement joins TRBV19 to TRBJ2-1, with TRBD1 identical over 7 bases. V trimming: 7 bases; J trimming: 8 bases; junction bases outside the gene matches: 11. CDR3 length equals 14 residues. Germline V gene sequence: CDR1 LNHDA, CDR2 SQIVND (reference sequence). The DNA for the CDR3 is TGTGCCAGTAAGGGAACAGGGGTCTCGTATGAGCAGTTCTTC. Amino acids: CASKGTGVSYEQFF.

This rearrangement joins TRBV15 to TRBJ1-2; 8 nucleotides line up with TRBD1. This CDR3 comprises 16 residues. The J segment lost 0 bases and the V segment lost 4 bases, leaving 7 bases of the junction unmatched. Germline CDR1 is LNHNV and CDR2 is YYDKDF (reference sequence). CDR3 sequence (DNA): TGTGCCACCAGCACCCGACAGGGGTCCCCTAACTATGGCTACACCTTC. This sequence encodes CATSTRQGSPNYGYTF.

This rearrangement joins TRBV28 to TRBJ1-4; D gene unclear. V lost 3 bases and J lost 1, with 6 bases in between. The CDR3 consists of 14 residues. Germline CDR1 is MDHEN and CDR2 is SYDVKM. The CDR3 nucleotides read TGTGCCAGCAGTTTCCATAGAACTAATGAAAAACTGTTTTTT. Translation gives CASSFHRTNEKLFF. Full variable domain (remainder filled in from reference TRBV28 and TRBJ1-4): DVKVTQSSRYLVKRTGEKVFLECVQDMDHENMFWYRQDPGLGLRLIYFSYDVKMKEKGDIPEGYSVSREKKERFSLILESASTNQTSMYLCASSFHRTNEKLFFGSGTQLSVL.

The DNA for the CDR3 is TGTGCCAGCAGCCCTCGGACGACCGGGGGACCCCTCCACTTT. Translation: CASSPRTTGGPLHF. J is TRBJ1-6 and V is TRBV14, with a tentative D call TRBD1 (5 bases). Germline loops: CDR1 SGHDN, CDR2 FVKESK. The CDR3 consists of 14 residues. Trimming removed 4 bases at V and 12 bases at J, with 16 bases between.

The genes are TRBV5-6 and TRBJ2-1, with a possible D match to TRBD2 (6 bases). V was pared by 4 bases and J by 6 bases, with 17 bases between. CDR3 size: 15 residues. Germline CDR1 and CDR2: SGHDT and YYEEEE. CDR3 region: CASSPAGTRRNEQFF. The CDR3 DNA reads TGTGCCAGCAGCCCCGCCGGGACTCGGCGCAATGAGCAGTTCTTC. The variable domain in full, completed from reference TRBV5-6 and TRBJ2-1, reads DAGVTQSPTHLIKTRGQQVTLRCSPKSGHDTVSWYQQALGQGPQFIFQYYEEEERQRGNFPDRFSGHQFPNYSSELNVNALLLGDSALYLCASSPAGTRRNEQFFGPGTRLTVL.

The V gene is TRBV19, the J gene TRBJ2-1; 14 bases are a match to TRBD2. Germline CDR1 LNHDA, CDR2 SQIVND (reference sequence). Germline trimming cut 6 bases from V and 8 bases from J; bases unmatched to any gene: 9. The CDR3 sequence is 16 residues long. CDR3 nucleotides: TGTGCCAGTAGCGGACTAGCGGGGGGTTATTGGTATGAGCAGTTCTTC. This gives the protein CASSGLAGGYWYEQFF.

The genes are TRBV2 and TRBJ2-4, with 10 nucleotides matching TRBD2. The germline gives CDR1 SNHLY, CDR2 FYNNEI. The length of the CDR3 is 18 residues. V shed 5 bases and J 0 bases; nucleotides not matched to a gene: 10. DNA for the CDR3: TGTGCCAGCAGTCCTAGCGGGGGTAAGGGGATAGCCAAAAACATTCAGTACTTC. This gives the protein CASSPSGGKGIAKNIQYF.

The chain carries TRBV12-3 or TRBV12-4 and TRBJ1-1; D is perhaps TRBD1 (5 bases). CDR3 length: 13 amino acids. The ends were cut back, 7 bases at V and 9 bases at J, with 18 bases in the middle. CDR3 bases: TGTGCCAGCACACCTTCAGGGAACCTAAAAGCTTTCTTT. Its protein is CASTPSGNLKAFF.

CDR3 in DNA: TGTGCCAGCTCAACTCGGACAGGGAACACTGAAGCTTTCTTT. Translating it yields CASSTRTGNTEAFF. This chain uses TRBV18 with TRBJ1-1, with 7 bases fitting TRBD1. CDR3 length equals 14 residues. Trimming removed 5 bases from V and 1 base from J; junction bases left unmatched: 4. Germline CDR1 KGHSH, CDR2 LQKENI. The variable domain in full, with the rest retrieved from reference TRBV18 and TRBJ1-1, is NAGVMQNPRHLVRRRGQEARLRCSPMKGHSHVYWYRQLPEEGLKFMVYLQKENIIDESGMPKERFSAEFPKEGPSILRIQQVVRGDSAAYFCASSTRTGNTEAFFGQGTRLTVV.

This clone was seen a handful of times. The rearrangement joins TRBV5-1 to TRBJ1-2; 9 bases are a match to TRBD1. CDR3 length: 16 residues. The V gene end was trimmed by 2 bases and the J gene end by 4 bases; junction bases not matched to a gene: 9. The germline gives CDR1 SGHRS, CDR2 YFSETQ. CDR3 amino acids: CASSLQGQGHAYGYTF. DNA of the CDR3: TGCGCCAGCAGCTTACAAGGACAGGGGCACGCCTATGGCTACACCTTC.

The chain has TRBV28 and TRBJ2-7; D uncertain. From germline, CDR1 is MDHEN and CDR2 SYDVKM. The germline V and J ends were trimmed by 4 bases and 3 bases, with 13 bases remaining between them. CDR3 length: 14 residues. Here the CDR3 DNA reads TGTGCCAGCAGTTCCAGCATCGGAGTCTACGAGCAGTACTTC. It codes for CASSSSIGVYEQYF. Combining the CDR3 with reference TRBV28 and TRBJ2-7 gives the whole variable domain DVKVTQSSRYLVKRTGEKVFLECVQDMDHENMFWYRQDPGLGLRLIYFSYDVKMKEKGDIPEGYSVSREKKERFSLILESASTNQTSMYLCASSSSIGVYEQYFGPGTRLTVT.

The chain joins TRBV7-2 to TRBJ1-1; D is perhaps TRBD1 (6 bases). Germline assignment: CDR1 SGHTA and CDR2 FQGNSA. V was pared by 5 bases and J by 1 base, with 14 bases between. The CDR3 extends over 15 amino acids. In DNA form, the CDR3 reads TGTGCCAGCAGCCTATCAGGGGCCAAGAACACTGAAGCTTTCTTT. The encoded protein is CASSLSGAKNTEAFF. The full variable domain, completed using reference TRBV7-2 and TRBJ1-1, is GAGVSQSPSNKVTEKGKDVELRCDPISGHTALYWYRQSLGQGLEFLIYFQGNSAPDKSGLPSDRFSAERTGGSVSTLTIQRTQQEDSAVYLCASSLSGAKNTEAFFGQGTRLTVV.

The rearrangement joins TRBV12-3 or TRBV12-4 to TRBJ2-5; perhaps TRBD2 as D (5 bases). V was trimmed by 7 bases and J by 3 bases, leaving 9 bases between them. CDR3 length equals 12 residues. DNA for the CDR3: TGTGCCAGCAATCGGGGAGAAGAGACCCAGTACTTC. Its protein product is CASNRGEETQYF.

This rearrangement joins TRBV5-1 to TRBJ2-5, with a tentative D call TRBD2 (6 bases). Germline CDR1 is SGHRS and CDR2 is YFSETQ. The CDR3 has 15 amino acids. Deletions cut 0 bases from V and 5 bases from J, with 14 bases between. CDR3 sequence: CASSLALAGRETQYF. DNA of the CDR3: TGCGCCAGCAGCTTGGCCTTGGCGGGGAGGGAGACCCAGTACTTC. Full variable domain (remainder filled in from reference TRBV5-1 and TRBJ2-5): KAGVTQTPRYLIKTRGQQVTLSCSPISGHRSVSWYQQTPGQGLQFLFEYFSETQRNKGNFPGRFSGRQFSNSRSEMNVSTLELGDSALYLCASSLALAGRETQYFGPGTRLLVL.

This chain connects TRBV28 to TRBJ2-4, with D possibly being TRBD1 (5 bases). Germline values: CDR1 MDHEN, CDR2 SYDVKM. CDR3 length equals 14 residues. Trimming stripped 4 bases from V and 8 bases from J, with 15 bases between. The CDR3 loop is CASSSWGSQDIQYF. In nucleotides, the CDR3 is TGTGCCAGCAGTTCCTGGGGCAGTCAGGACATTCAGTACTTC.

This clone was seen just once. The CDR3 loop is CASSRGTERNPDTQYF. The CDR3 coding sequence is TGTGCCAGCAGCCGAGGGACTGAGCGGAATCCAGATACGCAGTATTTT. The chain employs TRBV5-4 and TRBJ2-3, with a tentative D call TRBD2 (6 bases). V lost 4 bases and J 4 bases, leaving 19 bases between the germline ends. The CDR3 contains 16 residues. Germline V lookup: CDR1 SGHNT, CDR2 YYREEE (reference sequence).

This clone was observed once. This chain joins TRBV30 and TRBJ1-5; D is unresolved. CDR1 and CDR2 (germline): GTSNPN, SVGIG (reference sequence). Trimming pared 0 bases from V and 1 base from J, leaving 7 bases between. The CDR3 is 14 amino acids. The CDR3 DNA is TGTGCCTGGAGTGTACTTCGGAGCAATCAGCCCCAGCATTTT. Protein: CAWSVLRSNQPQHF.

The V and J genes are TRBV12-5 and TRBJ2-2; TRBD2 agrees at 7 bases. Germline-derived CDR1 and CDR2 are LGHNT and FRNRAP. V lost 7 bases and J lost 13; bases outside the gene matches: 12. The CDR3 spans 13 residues. CDR3 bases: TGTGCTAGTGCCCGGGAGGTGGCAGGAGTGCTGTTTTTT. Residues: CASAREVAGVLFF.

V is TRBV4-1 and J is TRBJ2-7; D may be TRBD1 (6 bases). Germline CDR1 and CDR2: MGHRA and YSYEKL. The germline V and J ends were trimmed by 4 bases and 1 base, with 8 bases remaining between them. CDR3 length: 13 amino acids. The CDR3 coding sequence is TGCGCCAGCAGCCTACAGGGTTCCTACGAGCAGTACTTC. This gives the protein CASSLQGSYEQYF.

The chain combines TRBV6-5 with TRBJ1-5; D is uncertain. Trimming took 8 bases from V and 2 from J, leaving 16 bases between them. Germline CDR1 MNHEY, CDR2 SVGAGI. The CDR3 covers 15 residues. CDR3 loop: CASRGQSVGNQPQHF. The CDR3 DNA sequence: TGTGCCAGCCGAGGCCAGTCTGTGGGCAATCAGCCCCAGCATTTT.

The chain uses TRBV11-2 and TRBJ1-3; 8 bases align to TRBD1. Trimming took 5 bases from V and 3 from J; bases not matched to a gene: 6. From germline, CDR1 is SGHAT and CDR2 FQNNGV. The CDR3 is 15 residues long. CDR3 DNA sequence: TGTGCCAGCAGCGTAGGACAGGGTTTTGGAAACACCATATATTTT. Encoded protein: CASSVGQGFGNTIYF.